Described below is a single TCR beta chain sequence and its context. In this sample, this clone turned up a few times. Its antigen remains undetermined. It has no much larger one-base neighbor in the sample; base qualities were not kept. Other DNA sequences in this sample translate to the same CDR3. Whole blood was collected in K2EDTA tubes by collaborating institutions according to the institutions' own protocols. Collaborator samples were shipped for TCRbeta analysis as frozen whole blood, isolated PBMCs, or DNA extracted from either sample type. TCRbeta CDR3 regions were amplified from genomic DNA by means of the immunoSEQ Assay, a bias-controlled multiplex PCR. The study's own analysis went as follows. The number of nucleated cells in each sample was estimated from the amplification of reference gene primers within the assay. To quantify the absolute abundance of each unique TCRbeta CDR3 rearrangement, sequence reads were collapsed and filtered. For each sample, productive Simpson clonality was calculated as the square root of Simpson's diversity index across productive rearrangements. The clones in this table, taken by TCRdb from immuneACCESS, are in-frame only. Not every clone is retained; where verified, under half of the shortfall comes from an unresolved V gene, and the cause of the rest is unknown. Clone size and the V and J calls come from that table; the DNA yielded D and trimming. The sample has approximately 120,000 clones on record, around three quarters of them singletons. Clones ranked in the top ten supply roughly 2% of the sample.

These data belong to a study of blood T cell repertoires in COVID-19 (dated by TCRdb to the early 2020s). About the full investigation: The collaborator samples originated in the United States, Italy and Spain and spanned the acute and convalescent phases of COVID-19. The prospective study material was composed of cDNA or gDNA derived from T cells, B-cell-depleted T cells, or PBMCs. Deeply sampled blood TCRbeta repertoires from subjects exposed to, actively infected with, or recovered from COVID-19 were included in the dataset. The repertoires were made available in a free public database intended to serve as a resource for research on the immune response to SARS-CoV-2. The samples were drawn from two sources: the first 160 participants of the ongoing ImmuneRACE study, and 1,200 or so subjects contributed by 6 global collaborators. Nearly every sample came with metadata listing a de-identified subject ID, COVID-19 status, age in years and sex. Where available, HLA class I and class II types were obtained from metadata supplied by the sample provider rather than from assay-based typing. Study-level results and caveats: The amount of clinical and demographic metadata varied by source and participant and was provided uncurated.

The trim is 6 bases for V and 3 bases for J, with a gap of 7 bases between the germline ends. The CDR3 goes from the cysteine to the phenylalanine over 11 residues. Solely the CDR3 DNA is kept, with 33 bases framed from the first base. From a lookup of the germline V gene, CDR1 and CDR2 are SQVTM and ANQGSEA. The sequence derives from a woman in her 70s with acute or convalescent COVID-19. The sequencing input was peripheral blood. Rearrangement joined TRBV29-1 to TRBJ2-3; TRBD2 might be the D gene, on 6 matching bases. The CDR3 is CSVAGTDTQYF. Here is the DNA: TGCAGCGTCGCGGGGACAGATACGCAGTATTTT.